The rows below give T cell receptor beta chains drawn from one sample of a study of T-cell reconstitution after alpha-beta-depleted transplantation in children. One entry per CDR3 protein, called by TCRdb with MiXCR from the PCR reads. The data contain 95,000 to 150,000 distinct CDR3 sequences, approximately 22% of them singletons. The sample in question was PBMCs, mostly from graft donor cells, obtained 180 days after TCRalphabeta/CD19-depleted stem cell transplant. The receptors derive from a male patient between 2 and 15 years old who had a stem cell transplant for chronic granulomatous disease, so the T cells may come from the graft donor. The CDR3 runs from the conserved cysteine through the conserved F or W. Fields, in order: clone size, J gene, D gene, V gene, CDR3 protein, CDR3 DNA. A D gene is named only where the DNA matches it firmly. Some rows have no size entry. The others give once, few or many, or a class for an expanded clone.

few,TRBJ2-5,-,TRBV4-3,CASSLLPFQETQYF,TGCGCCAGCAGCCTTCTCCCTTTCCAAGAGACCCAGTACTTC
once,TRBJ2-5,TRBD1,TRBV12-3/TRBV12-4,CASSFGDRGWRRETQYF,TGTGCCAGCAGTTTTGGGGACAGGGGTTGGAGGAGGGAGACCCAGTACTTC
few,TRBJ2-7,TRBD2,TRBV12-3/TRBV12-4,CASNGLAGGHEQYF,TGTGCCAGCAACGGACTAGCGGGGGGGCACGAGCAGTACTTC
-,TRBJ2-2,-,TRBV15,CATSSRLGQTSTGELFF,TGTGCCACCAGCTCGAGGTTGGGACAAACGAGCACCGGGGAGCTGTTTTTT
many,TRBJ2-1,TRBD2,TRBV29-1,CSVEGLAGGPYNEQFF,TGCAGCGTTGAGGGACTAGCGGGAGGACCCTACAATGAGCAGTTCTTC
many,TRBJ2-5,-,TRBV29-1,CSVVPGPETQYF,TGCAGCGTTGTCCCAGGGCCGGAGACCCAGTACTTC
many,TRBJ2-5,-,TRBV20-1,CSARRIVETQYF,TGCAGTGCAAGACGGATAGTGGAGACCCAGTACTTC
few,TRBJ1-3,-,TRBV7-2,CASSRASSGNTIYF,TGTGCCAGCAGCCGGGCAAGCTCTGGAAACACCATATATTTT
many,TRBJ1-2,TRBD1,TRBV28,CASRQGNGYTF,TGTGCCAGCAGACAGGGGAATGGCTACACCTTC
-,TRBJ2-3,-,TRBV7-1,CASSRGVGSLGTDTQYF,TGTGCCAGCAGTCGAGGGGTGGGCTCGCTTGGCACAGATACGCAGTATTTT
-,TRBJ2-1,TRBD2,TRBV5-6,CASSGLAELTGNEQFF,TGTGCCAGCTCGGGACTAGCGGAACTCACGGGCAATGAGCAGTTCTTC
-,TRBJ2-1,-,TRBV20-1,CSARTPWTVNYNEQFF,TGCAGTGCTAGAACCCCCTGGACGGTAAACTACAATGAGCAGTTCTTC
few,TRBJ2-7,-,TRBV20-1,CSAKPGGFLSYEQYF,TGCAGTGCTAAACCTGGGGGCTTCCTCTCCTACGAGCAGTACTTC
-,TRBJ2-5,-,TRBV18,CASSPREETQYF,TGTGCCAGCTCACCGCGGGAAGAGACCCAGTACTTC
many,TRBJ2-7,-,TRBV29-1,CSVEDGRYYEQYF,TGCAGCGTTGAAGATGGCAGATACTACGAGCAGTACTTC
few,TRBJ2-1,TRBD2,TRBV10-3,CAISEELAGFYNEQFF,TGTGCCATCAGTGAGGAACTAGCGGGGTTCTACAATGAGCAGTTCTTC
few,TRBJ2-3,-,TRBV20-1,CSARGGLARTDTQYF,TGCAGTGCTAGGGGTGGCCTAGCCCGCACAGATACGCAGTATTTT
-,TRBJ2-7,TRBD2,TRBV29-1,CSVASGTYEQYF,TGCAGCGTTGCTAGCGGGACCTACGAGCAGTACTTC
few,TRBJ2-7,TRBD2,TRBV4-2,CASSRTSGGSYEQYF,TGTGCCAGCAGCCGAACTAGCGGGGGTTCCTACGAGCAGTACTTC
-,TRBJ2-3,-,TRBV20-1,CSAHFPGLDTQYF,TGCAGTGCACACTTCCCAGGGTTGGATACGCAGTATTTT
medium-sized,TRBJ2-3,-,TRBV11-2,CASSLISTDTQYF,TGTGCCAGCAGCTTAATAAGCACAGATACGCAGTATTTT
-,TRBJ2-7,-,TRBV5-1,CASSWGAAYEQYF,TGCGCCAGCAGCTGGGGCGCAGCCTACGAGCAGTACTTC
once,TRBJ2-1,TRBD2,TRBV7-6,CASSYPRLAGVLEHNEQFF,TGTGCCAGCAGCTATCCTCGACTAGCGGGGGTCCTCGAGCACAATGAGCAGTTCTTC
many,TRBJ2-2,-,TRBV12-3/TRBV12-4,CASRLLRAGELFF,TGTGCCAGCAGGCTTTTGCGGGCCGGGGAGCTGTTTTTT
many,TRBJ2-5,-,TRBV29-1,CSAGQETQYF,TGCAGCGCAGGGCAAGAGACCCAGTACTTC
-,TRBJ2-1,TRBD2,TRBV10-3,CAISESGSPYNEQFF,TGTGCCATCAGTGAGAGCGGGAGCCCTTACAATGAGCAGTTCTTC
-,TRBJ2-3,-,TRBV5-5,CASSKATVPDTQYF,TGTGCCAGCAGCAAAGCGACAGTACCAGATACGCAGTATTTT
-,TRBJ1-2,-,TRBV12-3/TRBV12-4,CASSFRRMSGYTF,TGTGCCAGCAGTTTTAGGCGGATGAGCGGCTACACCTTC
-,TRBJ2-2,TRBD2,TRBV9,CASSVEGLAVTGELFF,TGTGCCAGCAGCGTAGAGGGACTAGCAGTCACCGGGGAGCTGTTTTTT
-,TRBJ1-6,-,TRBV4-1,CASSQGSGTNSPLHF,TGCGCCAGCAGCCAAGGTTCCGGGACTAATTCACCCCTCCACTTT
few,TRBJ2-1,TRBD2,TRBV12-3/TRBV12-4,CASSPRSSGGISEQFF,TGTGCCAGCAGTCCTCGTTCTAGCGGGGGGATTAGTGAGCAGTTCTTC
-,TRBJ2-3,-,TRBV7-2,CASRRSYGTDTQYF,TGTGCCAGCAGGCGAAGCTACGGCACAGATACGCAGTATTTT
many,TRBJ2-1,-,TRBV20-1,CSERRAVSNEQFF,TGCAGCGAGAGGAGGGCCGTTTCCAATGAGCAGTTCTTC
-,TRBJ1-3,-,TRBV12-3/TRBV12-4,CASKNGRSGNTIYF,TGTGCCAGTAAAAATGGGAGGAGTGGAAACACCATATATTTT
many,TRBJ2-5,-,TRBV29-1,CSVENPQEGGLKETQYF,TGCAGCGTTGAAAACCCTCAGGAGGGGGGCCTCAAAGAGACCCAGTACTTC
-,TRBJ1-4,-,TRBV20-1,CSARDKVSGPFF,TGCAGTGCTAGAGATAAGGTCTCCGGGCCGTTTTTT
-,TRBJ2-2,-,TRBV29-1,CSGRETGELFF,TGCAGCGGCCGGGAGACCGGGGAGCTGTTTTTT
many,TRBJ2-7,-,TRBV12-3/TRBV12-4,CASSRANEQYF,TGTGCCAGCAGTAGGGCAAACGAGCAGTACTTC
few,TRBJ1-1,-,TRBV20-1,CSAYRDMNTEAFF,TGCAGTGCTTACAGGGACATGAACACTGAAGCTTTCTTT
-,TRBJ2-1,-,TRBV9,CASSVVGTNEQFF,TGTGCCAGCAGCGTAGTCGGAACCAATGAGCAGTTCTTC
-,TRBJ2-7,-,TRBV20-1,CSAGTGRNSYEQYF,TGCAGTGCCGGGACCGGCCGAAACTCCTACGAGCAGTACTTC
-,TRBJ2-5,-,TRBV7-3,CASSPKSNRQETQYF,TGTGCCAGCAGCCCAAAAAGCAACCGACAAGAGACCCAGTACTTC
-,TRBJ2-1,TRBD2,TRBV15,CATSKREGPSYNEQFF,TGTGCCACCAGCAAACGGGAGGGTCCATCCTACAATGAGCAGTTCTTC
few,TRBJ1-1,-,TRBV5-5,CASSLVGPRRSTEAFF,TGTGCCAGCAGCTTGGTGGGGCCCCGAAGGAGCACTGAAGCTTTCTTT
few,TRBJ2-2,-,TRBV9,CASSVSKAGELFF,TGTGCCAGCAGCGTCTCGAAGGCCGGGGAGCTGTTTTTT
few,TRBJ2-1,-,TRBV15,CATSLKAVNEQFF,TGTGCCACCAGCTTAAAAGCAGTTAATGAGCAGTTCTTC
few,TRBJ1-4,-,TRBV30,CAWSPDRNEKLFF,TGTGCCTGGAGCCCGGACAGAAATGAAAAACTGTTTTTT
many,TRBJ2-1,TRBD2,TRBV20-1,CSARALAGSYNEQFF,TGCAGTGCTAGAGCTCTAGCGGGAAGCTACAATGAGCAGTTCTTC
-,TRBJ2-5,-,TRBV7-8,CASSLAWDSNKETQYF,TGTGCCAGCAGCTTAGCCTGGGACTCTAATAAAGAGACCCAGTACTTC
many,TRBJ2-7,-,TRBV5-6,CASSLSFGVADYDEQYF,TGTGCCAGCAGCTTGAGTTTTGGAGTTGCGGACTACGACGAGCAGTACTTC
many,TRBJ2-1,-,TRBV20-1,CSARDSGGRSSYNEQFF,TGCAGTGCTAGAGATTCTGGCGGCCGGAGCTCCTACAATGAGCAGTTCTTC
many,TRBJ2-7,TRBD2,TRBV9,CASSVGSGGGTYEQYF,TGTGCCAGCAGCGTAGGTAGCGGCGGGGGGACCTACGAGCAGTACTTC
-,TRBJ2-7,-,TRBV12-3/TRBV12-4,CASSFSGPYEQYF,TGTGCCAGCAGTTTCTCTGGACCCTACGAGCAGTACTTC
many,TRBJ1-5,-,TRBV12-3/TRBV12-4,CASSLRGGAGNQPQHF,TGTGCCAGCAGTTTACGCGGGGGCGCGGGCAATCAGCCCCAGCATTTT
-,TRBJ2-3,-,TRBV10-2,CASLGGRTQSTDTQYF,TGCGCCAGCTTAGGCGGACGGACGCAAAGCACAGATACGCAGTATTTT
-,TRBJ1-5,-,TRBV12-3/TRBV12-4,CASSLTNQPQHF,TGTGCCAGCAGTTTAACAAATCAGCCCCAGCATTTT
-,TRBJ2-3,-,TRBV7-2,CASSLLLGDTQYF,TGTGCCAGCAGCTTATTGTTGGGAGATACGCAGTATTTT
few,TRBJ1-5,-,TRBV12-3/TRBV12-4,CASSSGSNQPQHF,TGTGCCAGCAGTTCGGGCAGCAATCAGCCCCAGCATTTT
few,TRBJ2-5,-,TRBV27,CASSPVFQETQYF,TGTGCCAGCAGCCCCGTGTTCCAAGAGACCCAGTACTTC
-,TRBJ2-4,-,TRBV20-1,CSADLLSKNIQYF,TGCAGTGCGGATCTCCTATCCAAAAACATTCAGTACTTC